The next 13 T cell receptor beta chains were all read from a single sample in a study of T-cell memory formation after mild COVID-19 (dated by TCRdb to the early 2020s). The library was obtained by 5' RACE. Sequencing took place on an Illumina NovaSeq 6000. TCRdb ran its own pipeline on the public reads, namely fastp trimming at Q25 and MiXCR clone calling, and kept in-frame beta chains. A single entry per CDR3 protein holds the most common genes and DNA from its merged rows. For this sample the table gives about 360,000 distinct CDR3 sequences, of which over 13% were detected only once. The ten largest clones add up to roughly a fifth of the sample. Sequenced input: PBMCs or a T cell subset sorted from them (not recorded which). The receptors here all came from a man aged 18 to 30 who had mild COVID-19 (a few samples of this study predate the infection). The sample titles of this study are shuffled in the database, so cell type and time point are left out; the donor was told from shared clones.

The chain links TRBV27 to TRBJ2-3; D possibly uses TRBD1 or TRBD2 (7 bases each). The CDR3 totals 14 residues. V was shortened by 5 bases and J by 5 bases, with 14 bases between the two germline ends. The germline gives CDR1 MNHEY, CDR2 SMNVEV (reference sequence). The CDR3 region has the DNA TGTGCCAGCAGTATCCCAGGGGGGGGAGATACGCAGTATTTT. This encodes CASSIPGGGDTQYF.

In its sample, this clonotype was seen a few times. The rearrangement joins TRBV4-3 to TRBJ2-7; 9 bases are a match to TRBD1. Trimming cost V 6 bases and J 0 bases; bases outside gene matches: 3. Germline values: CDR1 LGHNA, CDR2 YSLEER. The CDR3 has 14 residues. The CDR3 DNA reads TGCGCCAGCAGTCCGACAGGGGGCTCCTACGAGCAGTACTTC. It yields the protein CASSPTGGSYEQYF.

This clonotype has just a few counts. The chain carries TRBV4-1 and TRBJ1-5; a weak D match, TRBD1 (6 bases). V shed 3 bases and J shed 5 bases, with 17 bases lying between them. This CDR3 has 16 residues. Germline assignment: CDR1 MGHRA and CDR2 YSYEKL. This CDR3 reads CASSHPTGSVYQPQHF. CDR3 in DNA: TGCGCCAGCAGCCACCCTACAGGGTCGGTTTATCAGCCCCAGCATTTT.

The chain has TRBV7-3 and TRBJ1-1; D gene uncertain. Germline CDR1 reads SGHTA; CDR2 reads FQGTGA. Between the trimmed V and J ends, which lost 0 bases and 4 bases, there was a span of 12 bases. The length of the CDR3 is 15 residues. The CDR3 nucleotides are TGTGCCAGCAGCTTAACCCCTGAGCTTACCACTGAAGCTTTCTTT. Its protein product is CASSLTPELTTEAFF.

The chain recombines TRBV6-2 or TRBV6-3 with TRBJ1-1; 7 nucleotides match TRBD1. This CDR3 is 13 amino acids long. Germline loops: CDR1 MNHEY, CDR2 SVGEGT. The V gene end was trimmed by 6 bases and the J gene end by 6 bases; junction bases not matched to a gene: 7. Written as DNA, the CDR3 is TGTGCCAGCAGACTACTTACAGGGGCTGAAGCTTTCTTT. It translates to CASRLLTGAEAFF.

This clonotype was observed a few times. This chain connects TRBV7-2 to TRBJ1-2; weak D call: TRBD1 (5 bases). The CDR3 extends over 12 amino acids. V lost 5 bases to trimming and J lost 6 bases, with 10 bases between them. Germline values: CDR1 SGHTA, CDR2 FQGNSA. The CDR3 DNA follows: TGTGCCAGCAGCCCCCCGGGGCATGGCTACACCTTC. Amino acid sequence: CASSPPGHGYTF.

This clonotype turned up a few times. This CDR3 is CASSGEGSTDTQYF. As DNA, the CDR3 is TGTGCCAGCAGCGGGGAAGGAAGCACAGATACGCAGTATTTT. This chain links TRBV7-9 with TRBJ2-3; D not resolved. With 5 bases removed from V and 0 bases from J, the gap between germline ends came to 9 bases. Germline V gene sequence: CDR1 SEHNR, CDR2 FQNEAQ (reference sequence). This CDR3 is 14 amino acids long.

At least ten counts were recorded for this clonotype. The chain couples TRBV12-3 or TRBV12-4 to TRBJ2-7, with 10 bases fitting TRBD2. J gave up 2 bases and V 9 bases, and 1 base lay outside the gene matches. CDR3 length: 12 residues. The CDR3 here is CASSGGPYEQYF. The CDR3 DNA follows: TGTGCCAGTAGCGGGGGGCCCTACGAGCAGTACTTC.

In its sample, this clonotype was seen many times. The chain links TRBV7-3 to TRBJ2-3; 7 bases are a match to TRBD2. Trimming took 5 bases from V and 6 from J; bases not matched to a gene: 11. Per the germline V gene, CDR1 is SGHTA and CDR2 is FQGTGA. The CDR3 extends over 15 amino acids. The CDR3 bases are TGTGCCAGCAGCCAGCTTGGCCTAGCGGTGGATACGCAGTATTTT. Translated, it gives CASSQLGLAVDTQYF.

This clonotype was found a few times. This chain joins TRBV20-1 and TRBJ2-7, with D unclear. Germline loops: CDR1 DFQATT, CDR2 SNEGSKA (reference sequence). V lost 3 bases, J lost 5 bases, and 8 bases lay in between. The length of the CDR3 is 11 residues. CDR3 protein: CSASNYDEQYF. In DNA, the CDR3 is TGCAGTGCTAGTAACTATGACGAGCAGTACTTC.

V is TRBV7-9 and J is TRBJ1-2; D gene ambiguous. The CDR3 extends over 15 amino acids. CDR1 and CDR2 (germline): SEHNR, FQNEAQ (reference sequence). The V gene lost 2 bases and the J gene lost 6 bases, with 16 bases spanning the gap. Written as DNA, the CDR3 is TGTGCCAGCAGCTTAACGGGTCAGGATGGCGATGGCTACACCTTC. It yields the protein CASSLTGQDGDGYTF.

The sample holds many counts of this clonotype. The chain uses TRBV5-6 and TRBJ2-2; D remains ambiguous. Germline loops: CDR1 SGHDT, CDR2 YYEEEE. This CDR3 is 16 amino acids long. V was trimmed by 0 bases and J by 2 bases, leaving 11 bases between them. CDR3 residues: CASSLGPPSNTGELFF. The CDR3 DNA follows: TGTGCCAGCAGCTTGGGTCCCCCCAGCAACACCGGGGAGCTGTTTTTT.

The CDR3 DNA reads TGCAGTGCTAGAGGACAGCAGAGCTCTTATGGCTACACCTTC. Residues: CSARGQQSSYGYTF. V gene TRBV20-1 combines with J gene TRBJ1-2; D perhaps matches TRBD1 (5 bases). This CDR3 comprises 14 residues. The V and J ends lost 1 base and 5 bases respectively, with 14 bases between them. Germline V gene lookup returns CDR1 DFQATT and CDR2 SNEGSKA (reference sequence).